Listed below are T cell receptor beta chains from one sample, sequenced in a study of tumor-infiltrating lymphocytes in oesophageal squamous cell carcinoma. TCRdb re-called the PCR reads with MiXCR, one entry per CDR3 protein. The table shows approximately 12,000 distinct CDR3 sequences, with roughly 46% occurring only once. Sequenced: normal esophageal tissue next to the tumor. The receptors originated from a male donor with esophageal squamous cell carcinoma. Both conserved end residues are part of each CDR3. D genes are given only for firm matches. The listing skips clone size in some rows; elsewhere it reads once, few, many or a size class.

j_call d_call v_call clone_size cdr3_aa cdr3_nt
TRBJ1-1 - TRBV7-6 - CASSLAGYNTEAFF TGTGCCAGCAGCTTAGCGGGCTACAACACTGAAGCTTTCTTT
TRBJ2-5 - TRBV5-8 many CASTTQGAETQYF TGTGCCAGCACAACACAGGGTGCGGAGACCCAGTACTTC
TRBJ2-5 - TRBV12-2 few CASRLNRVQETQYF TGTGCAAGTCGCTTAAACAGGGTCCAAGAGACCCAGTACTTC
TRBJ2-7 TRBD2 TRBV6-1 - CATRLAVQYEQYF TGTGCCACCCGACTAGCGGTCCAATACGAGCAGTACTTC
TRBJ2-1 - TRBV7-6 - CASSHAGSNEQFF TGTGCCAGCAGCCATGCTGGGAGCAATGAGCAGTTCTTC
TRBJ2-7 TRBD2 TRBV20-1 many CSASRASGSYEQYF TGCAGTGCTAGTAGGGCTAGCGGGTCCTACGAGCAGTACTTC
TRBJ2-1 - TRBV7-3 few CASSLNPGPYNEQFF TGTGCCAGCAGCTTAAACCCCGGACCATACAATGAGCAGTTCTTC
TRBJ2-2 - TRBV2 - CASTRDFLNTGELFF TGTGCCAGCACCCGGGACTTTTTGAACACCGGGGAGCTGTTTTTT
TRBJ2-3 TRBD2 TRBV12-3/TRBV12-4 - CASSPSSGSMNTQYF TGTGCCAGCAGCCCGTCTAGCGGGAGTATGAATACGCAGTATTTT
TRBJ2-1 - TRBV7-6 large CASSSGRLDGDEQFF TGTGCCAGCAGCTCGGGCAGGCTGGATGGGGATGAGCAGTTCTTC
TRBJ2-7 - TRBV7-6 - CASSLSPSGLSYNEQYF TGTGCCAGCAGCTTATCCCCGAGCGGTCTCTCCTACAATGAGCAGTACTTC
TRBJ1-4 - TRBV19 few CASSIGDLNEKLFF TGTGCCAGTAGTATAGGGGACCTTAATGAAAAACTGTTTTTT
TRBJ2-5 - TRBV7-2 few CASSLVHRGGETQYF TGTGCCAGCAGCTTAGTTCACAGGGGGGGAGAGACCCAGTACTTC
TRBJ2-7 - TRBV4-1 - CASSQQIGDYEQYF TGCGCCAGCAGCCAACAGATCGGGGACTACGAGCAGTACTTC
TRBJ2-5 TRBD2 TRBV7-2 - CASSLMSSGSVAQYF TGTGCCAGCAGCTTAATGTCTAGCGGGAGTGTGGCGCAGTACTTC
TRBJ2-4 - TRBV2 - CASGRGEQYF TGTGCCAGCGGGAGGGGGGAGCAGTACTTC
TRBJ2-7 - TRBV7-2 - CASSLSLDYEQYF TGTGCCAGCAGCTTATCCCTAGACTACGAGCAGTACTTC
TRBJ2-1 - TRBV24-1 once CATSVDSNNEQFF TGTGCCACCAGTGTAGACAGCAACAATGAGCAGTTCTTC
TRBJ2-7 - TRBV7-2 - CASSSYREGGYEQYF TGTGCCAGCAGCTCATACAGGGAAGGAGGTTACGAGCAGTACTTC
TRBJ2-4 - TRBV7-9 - CASSPRLNIQYF TGTGCCAGCAGCCCGCGGTTAAACATTCAGTACTTC
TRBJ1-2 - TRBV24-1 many CATSDEWSREGYTF TGTGCCACCAGTGATGAGTGGAGCAGGGAAGGCTACACCTTC
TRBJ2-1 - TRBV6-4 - CASSDSTF TGTGCCAGCAGTGACTCGACTTTC
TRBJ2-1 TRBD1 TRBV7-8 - CASSRGQGAHNEQFF TGTGCCAGCAGCCGCGGACAGGGGGCACACAATGAGCAGTTCTTC
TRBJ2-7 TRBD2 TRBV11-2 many CASSLLGGEPYEQYF TGTGCCAGCAGTCTCCTCGGGGGGGAGCCCTACGAGCAGTACTTC
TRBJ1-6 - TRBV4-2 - CASSPKQAGYNSPLHF TGTGCCAGCAGCCCAAAGCAAGCAGGGTACAATTCACCCCTCCACTTC
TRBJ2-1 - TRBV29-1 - CSVETGGAQFF TGCAGCGTTGAAACGGGGGGCGCCCAGTTCTTC
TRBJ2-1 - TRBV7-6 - CASSTGAYNEQFF TGTGCCAGCAGCACGGGAGCCTACAATGAGCAGTTCTTC
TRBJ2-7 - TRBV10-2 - CATIAPGDEQYF TGCGCCACTATAGCACCGGGGGATGAGCAGTACTTC
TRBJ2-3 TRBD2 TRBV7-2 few CASSLSSGYTDTQYF TGTGCCAGCAGCTTAAGTAGCGGGTACACAGATACGCAGTATTTT
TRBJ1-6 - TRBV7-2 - CASSLARTTSGSPLHF TGTGCCAGCAGCTTAGCGAGGACGACGTCTGGGTCACCCCTCCACTTT
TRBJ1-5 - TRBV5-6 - CASSLRSSNQPQHF TGTGCCAGCAGCTTGAGGAGTAGCAATCAGCCCCAGCATTTT
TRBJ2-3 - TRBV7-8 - CASSPSGPQAVDTQYF TGTGCCAGCAGCCCCAGCGGGCCTCAAGCGGTAGATACGCAGTATTTT
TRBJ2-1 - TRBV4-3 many CASNRGDEQFF TGCGCCAGCAATCGTGGGGATGAGCAGTTCTTC
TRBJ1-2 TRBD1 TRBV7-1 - CASIYTGDYGYTF TGTGCCAGCATCTATACAGGGGACTATGGCTACACCTTC
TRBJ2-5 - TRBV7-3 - CASSLRGHGETQYF TGTGCCAGCAGCTTAAGAGGGCATGGGGAGACCCAGTACTTC
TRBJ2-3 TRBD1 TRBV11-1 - CASSTGQGTDTQYF TGTGCCAGCAGCACTGGACAGGGCACAGATACGCAGTATTTT
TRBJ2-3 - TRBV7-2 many CASSGPGGQDTQYF TGTGCCAGCAGCGGCCCGGGGGGCCAAGATACGCAGTATTTT
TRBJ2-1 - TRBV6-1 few CASSEVVATYNEQFF TGTGCCAGCAGTGAAGTAGTGGCTACCTACAATGAGCAGTTCTTC
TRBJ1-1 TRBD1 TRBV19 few CASSTGGMYTEAFF TGTGCCAGTTCGACAGGGGGCATGTACACTGAAGCTTTCTTT
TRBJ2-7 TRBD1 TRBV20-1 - CSADRTGTYEQYF TGCAGTGCCGATAGGACAGGGACCTACGAGCAGTACTTC
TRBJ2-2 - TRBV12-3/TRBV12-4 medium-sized CASLYTGELFF TGTGCCAGCTTGTACACCGGGGAGCTGTTTTTT
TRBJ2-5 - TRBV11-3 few CASSLVKRCQETQYF TGTGCCAGCAGCTTAGTTAAGCGTTGTCAAGAGACCCAGTACTTC
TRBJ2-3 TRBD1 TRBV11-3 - CASSLGTGPDTQYF TGTGCCAGCAGCTTGGGGACAGGGCCAGATACGCAGTATTTT
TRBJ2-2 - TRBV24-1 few CATSDLRGLTGELFF TGTGCCACCAGTGATTTGCGGGGTCTGACCGGGGAGCTGTTTTTT
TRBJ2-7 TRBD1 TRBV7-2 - CASRSRDRGGEQYF TGTGCCAGCAGGAGTCGGGACAGGGGTGGCGAGCAGTACTTC
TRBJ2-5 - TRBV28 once CASSLGGTIQETQYF TGTGCCAGCAGTTTAGGCGGGACGATTCAAGAGACCCAGTACTTC
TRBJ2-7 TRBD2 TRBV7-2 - CASSLYSGGGEQYF TGTGCCAGCAGCTTATATAGCGGGGGGGGCGAGCAGTACTTC
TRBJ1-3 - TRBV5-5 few CASSFRPVSGNTIYF TGTGCCAGCAGCTTCAGACCCGTGTCAGGAAACACCATATATTTT
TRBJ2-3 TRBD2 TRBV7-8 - CASSLLTSRHDTQYF TGTGCCAGCAGCTTACTGACTAGCCGGCACGATACGCAGTATTTT
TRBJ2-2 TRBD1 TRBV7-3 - CASTGGLNTGELFF TGTGCCAGTACAGGGGGACTGAACACCGGGGAGCTGTTTTTT
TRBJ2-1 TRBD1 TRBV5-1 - CASSLQGASYEQFF TGCGCCAGCAGCTTGCAGGGGGCTTCCTACGAGCAGTTCTTC